In this sample, the clone carrying this T cell receptor (beta chain) turned up a few times. No antigen is known for it. Some clones are missing from TCRdb's copy, which holds only in-frame ones; the method was immunoSEQ multiplex PCR. The table lists 30,000 to 45,000 clones, roughly 71% of them singletons. The data belong to a study of a mutant IDH1 vaccine in newly diagnosed glioma. The wider study: Vaccination began 4-6 weeks post radiotherapy alone, or with temozolomide cycles. Treatment recipients were roughly 62% male and around 40% female, and their mean age was around 40 years.

Overall study results and limits: Pseudoprogression apparently tracked independently of changes in top peripheral T cell clonotypes. Most patients, 90% to 95%, showed vaccine-induced immune responses.

Germline V gene data show CDR1 as SGHAT and CDR2 as FQNNGV. CDR3 length equals 13 residues. The V end lost 1 base, the J end lost 2 bases, and 5 bases lay between the germline ends. Sample time point: week 47, end of study. Doses consisted of 300 ug of mutant IDH1 20-mer peptide each, paired with topical imiquimod. The sequencing here drew on PBMCs, taken from a glioma patient whose treatment included an IDH1 peptide vaccine. The receptor was isolated from a man in his forties or fifties with glioma. The J gene is TRBJ1-2, the V gene TRBV11-2; D is unresolved. Written as DNA, the CDR3 is TGTGCCAGCAGCTTAGGCCTGAACTATGGCTACACCTTC. Protein product: CASSLGLNYGYTF.